The 26 T cell receptor beta chains below come from one sample, sequenced in a study of cytomegalovirus exposure and HLA in healthy donors. Data came from immunoSEQ multiplex PCR; TCRdb stores just in-frame clones and leaves some out. This sample has some 87,000 clones, with approximately 96% found just once. The sample was PBMCs. Receptor source: a young woman in good health and CMV-seronegative.

CDR3 protein: CASSYSTSGSSYEQYF. CDR3 bases: TGTGCCAGCAGTTACTCCACTAGCGGGAGTTCCTACGAGCAGTACTTC. The chain has TRBV6-6 and TRBJ2-7; TRBD2 agrees at 11 bases. Trimming at V came to 0 bases and at J to 1 base, leaving 2 bases not matched to a gene. CDR1 is MNHNY, CDR2 SVGAGI, per germline (reference sequence). This CDR3 comprises 16 residues.

V is TRBV14 and J is TRBJ2-7, with 10 positions matching TRBD2. CDR3 length: 17 residues. Trimming cost V 0 bases and J 4 bases; bases outside gene matches: 9. Germline CDR1 and CDR2: SGHDN and FVKESK. Written as DNA, the CDR3 is TGTGCCAGCAGCCAAGAAGGCCAAGGACTAGCGGATTACGAGCAGTACTTC. This encodes CASSQEGQGLADYEQYF. Combining the CDR3 with reference TRBV14 and TRBJ2-7 gives the whole variable domain EAGVTQFPSHSVIEKGQTVTLRCDPISGHDNLYWYRRVMGKEIKFLLHFVKESKQDESGMPNNRFLAERTGGTYSTLKVQPAELEDSGVYFCASSQEGQGLADYEQYFGPGTRLTVT.

The rearrangement joins TRBV6-5 to TRBJ1-1, with a tentative D call TRBD1 (6 bases). From germline, CDR1 is MNHEY and CDR2 SVGAGI. The CDR3 runs to 16 residues. V was clipped by 2 bases and J by 3 bases, with 16 bases between them. The CDR3 DNA sequence: TGTGCCAGCAGTTACGGGCGACAGGTTTTGGACACTGAAGCTTTCTTT. It codes for CASSYGRQVLDTEAFF.

The chain uses TRBV29-1 and TRBJ2-3; 7 bases line up with TRBD2. CDR1 and CDR2 (germline): SQVTM, ANQGSEA. The CDR3 is 13 amino acids. CDR3 residues: CSPLREGTDTQYF. The CDR3 coding sequence is TGCAGTCCTCTGAGGGAGGGAACAGATACGCAGTATTTT.

This chain joins TRBV18 and TRBJ2-7, with a tentative D call TRBD2 (6 bases). Trimming took off 8 bases at V and 5 bases at J, with 19 bases between the two ends. The CDR3 runs to 14 residues. Germline assignment: CDR1 KGHSH and CDR2 LQKENI. This chain's CDR3 is CASGQGDFFDEQYF. Here the CDR3 DNA reads TGTGCCAGCGGCCAAGGGGACTTTTTTGACGAGCAGTACTTC.

The chain links TRBV5-8 to TRBJ1-4; 8 nucleotides agree with TRBD1. This CDR3 has 16 amino acids. V trimming: 4 bases; J trimming: 0 bases; junction bases outside the gene matches: 5. Germline CDR1 SGHTS, CDR2 YDEGEE. The CDR3 region has the DNA TGTGCCAGCAGCCTCGACAGGGGTGCAACTAATGAAAAACTGTTTTTT. It translates to CASSLDRGATNEKLFF.

The chain links TRBV7-8 to TRBJ2-5, with 10 nucleotides matching TRBD2. After removal of 1 base from V and 3 bases from J, the junction contained 2 bases not matched to a gene. The CDR3 is 15 amino acids. Germline lookup yields CDR1 SGHVS and CDR2 FQNEAQ. The CDR3 sequence is CASSLGTSGKETQYF. DNA for the CDR3: TGTGCCAGCAGCTTAGGGACTAGCGGTAAAGAGACCCAGTACTTC. The full variable domain, completed using reference TRBV7-8 and TRBJ2-5, is GAGVSQSPRYKVAKRGQDVALRCDPISGHVSLFWYQQALGQGPEFLTYFQNEAQLDKSGLPSDRFFAERPEGSVSTLKIQRTQQEDSAVYLCASSLGTSGKETQYFGPGTRLLVL.

Here the CDR3 DNA reads TGTGCCAGCAGCCAAAAAGAGACAGGGACGACAGATACGCAGTATTTT. Translation: CASSQKETGTTDTQYF. The chain uses TRBV5-4 and TRBJ2-3; 7 nucleotides match TRBD1. V trimming: 4 bases; J trimming: 3 bases; junction bases outside the gene matches: 11. CDR3 size: 16 residues. Per the germline V gene, CDR1 is SGHNT and CDR2 is YYREEE (reference sequence).

V gene TRBV27 combines with J gene TRBJ2-3; D not resolved. Per the germline V gene, CDR1 is MNHEY and CDR2 is SMNVEV (reference sequence). CDR3 length: 12 amino acids. Trimming left V 6 bases short and J 4 bases short, with 8 bases between. The CDR3 DNA sequence: TGTGCCAGCAGGAGTGGTGCAGATACGCAGTATTTT. This encodes CASRSGADTQYF.

J is TRBJ2-7 and V is TRBV7-2, with D uncertain. V was pared by 5 bases and J by 3 bases, with 14 bases between. The length of the CDR3 is 14 residues. Germline values: CDR1 SGHTA, CDR2 FQGNSA. The CDR3 DNA sequence: TGTGCCAGCAGCCTGGCCGGGTTCAACTACGAGCAGTACTTC. Translation gives CASSLAGFNYEQYF.

The chain links TRBV19 to TRBJ1-4; D remains unclear. In germline, CDR1 is LNHDA, CDR2 SQIVND (reference sequence). Trimming left V 10 bases short and J 0 bases short, with 9 bases between. The CDR3 has 13 amino acids. In DNA form, the CDR3 reads TGTGCCACCCAGACATCAACTAATGAAAAACTGTTTTTT. It specifies CATQTSTNEKLFF.

The chain carries TRBV2 and TRBJ2-5, with D perhaps matching TRBD2 (5 bases). Trimming took 8 bases from V and 4 from J, leaving 17 bases between them. The CDR3 contains 14 residues. The germline V gene encodes CDR1 SNHLY and CDR2 FYNNEI. CDR3 bases: TGTGCCAGCGATCAACTAGAATCGGGAGAGACCCAGTACTTC. Its protein product is CASDQLESGETQYF. The full variable domain, rest sourced from reference TRBV2 and TRBJ2-5, is EPEVTQTPSHQVTQMGQEVILRCVPISNHLYFYWYRQILGQKVEFLVSFYNNEISEKSEIFDDQFSVERPDGSNFTLKIRSTKLEDSAMYFCASDQLESGETQYFGPGTRLLVL.

This clone was recorded only once. V and J are TRBV6-1 and TRBJ1-3; 7 bases are a match to TRBD1. CDR3 length: 14 amino acids. The trim removed 8 bases at V and 3 bases at J, leaving 7 bases unmatched. CDR1 is MNHNS, CDR2 SASEGT, per germline. The CDR3 DNA reads TGTGCCAGCTCTAGGGGGCGTTTTGGAAACACCATATATTTT. This encodes CASSRGRFGNTIYF.

The genes are TRBV6-5 and TRBJ2-1; D call uncertain. The germline gives CDR1 MNHEY, CDR2 SVGAGI. There are 14 residues in the CDR3. V was clipped by 6 bases and J by 4 bases, with 13 bases between them. The DNA of the CDR3 is TGTGCCAGCAGCCGACAAGCCGTGTACAATGAGCAGTTCTTC. This codes for CASSRQAVYNEQFF.

The chain is built from TRBV6-1 and TRBJ1-1; D gene ambiguous. Germline CDR1 reads MNHNS; CDR2 reads SASEGT. CDR3 length equals 12 residues. The V end was cut by 3 bases, the J end by 7 bases, with 9 bases between. The CDR3 loop is CASSDVRVEAFF. Here the CDR3 DNA reads TGTGCCAGCAGTGACGTACGAGTTGAAGCTTTCTTT.

As regards this clone: Other DNA sequences in this sample translate to the same CDR3. This chain joins TRBV7-9 and TRBJ1-2; 8 bases match TRBD1. The CDR3 loop spans 13 amino acids. Germline V CDR1 and CDR2: SEHNR, FQNEAQ (reference sequence). J was trimmed by 6 bases and V by 3 bases; bases with no gene match: 3. The CDR3 bases are TGTGCCAGCAGCTTGCAGGGGGCAGATGGCTACACCTTC. It specifies CASSLQGADGYTF.

This chain connects TRBV5-1 to TRBJ2-5, with TRBD2 identical over 10 bases. V shed 0 bases and J 5 bases; nucleotides not matched to a gene: 19. This CDR3 is 20 amino acids long. Looked up from germline, CDR1 is SGHRS and CDR2 is YFSETQ. The DNA for the CDR3 is TGCGCCAGCAGCTTGGCGGCGACGCGTGCTAGCGGGAGAATGGGGGAGACCCAGTACTTC. Protein: CASSLAATRASGRMGETQYF. The full variable domain, in which reference TRBV5-1 and TRBJ2-5 provide the parts outside the CDR3, is KAGVTQTPRYLIKTRGQQVTLSCSPISGHRSVSWYQQTPGQGLQFLFEYFSETQRNKGNFPGRFSGRQFSNSRSEMNVSTLELGDSALYLCASSLAATRASGRMGETQYFGPGTRLLVL.

The chain has TRBV4-1 and TRBJ2-1; TRBD2 matches at 13 bases. Germline CDR1 reads MGHRA; CDR2 reads YSYEKL. Trimming took 2 bases from V and 4 from J; bases not matched to a gene: 5. CDR3 length: 17 amino acids. As DNA, the CDR3 is TGCGCCAGCAGCCAAAGAACGGGACTAGCGGGGTACAATGAGCAGTTCTTC. It encodes CASSQRTGLAGYNEQFF.

The chain recombines TRBV7-6 with TRBJ2-3, with TRBD2 as a possible D gene (6 bases). Germline V lookup: CDR1 SGHVS, CDR2 FNYEAQ. The CDR3 sequence is 17 residues long. Trimming removed 1 base from V and 0 bases from J, with 14 bases in between. DNA of the CDR3: TGTGCCAGCAGCTTAGAGGTAGGAGGGAGAAGCACAGATACGCAGTATTTT. It is translated as CASSLEVGGRSTDTQYF.

This chain connects TRBV25-1 to TRBJ1-5; D ambiguous. Germline V lookup: CDR1 MGHDK, CDR2 SYGVNS. The V end was cut by 5 bases, the J end by 7 bases, with 9 bases between. The CDR3 has 12 amino acids. In nucleotides, the CDR3 is TGTGCCAGCAGTCTGGAGATCCAGCCCCAGCATTTT. It is translated as CASSLEIQPQHF.

The chain is built from TRBV9 and TRBJ1-4, with 9 positions matching TRBD1. The germline V gene has CDR1 SGDLS and CDR2 YYNGEE. The V segment lost 4 bases and the J segment 7 bases; nucleotides outside the gene matches: 8. CDR3 length: 15 amino acids. In DNA, the CDR3 is TGTGCCAGCAGCTCACCGGACAGGGGATCTGAAAAACTGTTTTTT. Encoded protein: CASSSPDRGSEKLFF.

This chain links TRBV2 with TRBJ1-3; 7 bases align to TRBD1. Germline V CDR1 and CDR2: SNHLY, FYNNEI. CDR3 length: 14 residues. The ends lost 4 bases at V and 2 bases at J; junction bases unmatched: 2. The CDR3, as DNA: TGTGCCAGCAGTGCCCAGGGGGCTGGAAACACCATATATTTT. Encoded protein: CASSAQGAGNTIYF.

V gene TRBV5-4 combines with J gene TRBJ2-7; 9 nucleotides line up with TRBD1. CDR1 SGHNT and CDR2 YYREEE come from the germline V gene (reference sequence). The CDR3 sequence is 14 residues long. Trimming at V came to 4 bases and at J to 7 bases, leaving 9 bases not matched to a gene. For the CDR3, the DNA is TGTGCCAGCAGCGCCCGGGACAGGGCGGTTGAGCAGTACTTC. This sequence encodes CASSARDRAVEQYF.

This chain links TRBV11-2 with TRBJ2-3, with 7 bases matching TRBD2. This CDR3 has 14 amino acids. CDR1 is SGHAT and CDR2 is FQNNGV in the germline V gene. V shed 0 bases and J 4 bases; nucleotides not matched to a gene: 1. The CDR3 nucleotides read TGTGCCAGCAGCTTAGACCGGGAGGCAGATACGCAGTATTTT. Translation gives CASSLDREADTQYF.

The chain combines TRBV5-1 with TRBJ2-5; 15 nucleotides align to TRBD2. Trimming at V came to 0 bases and at J to 2 bases, leaving 2 bases not matched to a gene. The germline V gene encodes CDR1 SGHRS and CDR2 YFSETQ. This CDR3 is built from 17 residues. The CDR3 region has the DNA TGCGCCAGCAGCTTGGCCGGACTAGCGGGAGGGCAAGAGACCCAGTACTTC. Residues: CASSLAGLAGGQETQYF.

The chain links TRBV7-2 to TRBJ1-5, with 10 positions matching TRBD1. The J segment lost 5 bases and the V segment lost 6 bases, leaving 4 bases of the junction unmatched. CDR1 is SGHTA, CDR2 FQGNSA, per germline. The CDR3 length is 14 residues. As DNA, the CDR3 is TGTGCCAGCAGTGCCGGGACAGGGGATCAGCCCCAGCATTTT. It codes for CASSAGTGDQPQHF.